This record looks at one T cell receptor beta chain sequence and its context. The clone's antigen remains unknown. No base quality information exists; no much larger clone differs at one position. Libraries were made using the immunoSEQ multiplex PCR assay. For TCR sequencing, RNA was extracted from every sample and reverse transcribed into cDNA to serve as template. First-strand cDNA was synthesized with SuperScript III using a 2:1 mix of oligo-dT and random hexamers. A synthetic immune receptor repertoire was used to gauge amplification bias, and whatever bias remained was removed computationally. On the study's bioinformatics: After raw reads were preprocessed to remove errors, the CDR3 was defined following IMGT conventions as running from the conserved cysteine to phenylalanine. Clonality was computed by normalizing Shannon entropy by log2 of the number of productive unique TCRs and subtracting the result from 1. Scalp TCRbeta sequences were cross-referenced with sorted blood CD4 and CD8 repertoires so that the CD4 or CD8 identity of scalp clones could be inferred. This is the immuneACCESS table as TCRdb keeps it, with only in-frame sequences that have V and J called. A part of the clones is gone; compared with another copy, unresolved V genes explain less than half, and the rest is unexplained. That table gives V, J and clone size, and the DNA gave D and trimming. This sample gives 140,000 to 150,000 clones in total; 45% to 60% of them show up just once. Clones ranked in the top ten supply 0.95% to 1% of the sample.

CDR1 and CDR2 were assigned from the germline V gene as SQVTM and ANQGSEA. V is reduced by 1 base and J by 5 bases, leaving a spacing of 8 bases between them. The CDR3 measures 12 amino acids from cysteine to phenylalanine. Only CDR3 DNA remains: 36 bases, in frame from the first base. The data belong to a study of CD8+ T cells in alopecia areata (dated by TCRdb to about 2018). Regarding the study in general: Treated patients were enrolled in an open-label pilot trial of oral tofacitinib at 5 to 10 mg twice daily for moderate-to-severe alopecia areata. Patients received tofacitinib for 6 to 18 months and were then followed off drug for 6 months to check for delayed response and recurrence. To study T cell clonal expansion in alopecia areata, the researchers applied high-throughput TCRbeta sequencing to both the C3H/HeJ mouse model and human patients. Scalp tissue and sorted CD4+ and CD8+ peripheral blood T cells from patchy and totalis/universalis alopecia areata patients and from healthy controls were covered by human TCRbeta sequencing. Biopsies were taken from tofacitinib-treated patients at baseline and again at 4 and 24 weeks into treatment, and several of those patients also had a later scalp biopsy. Scalp clonality was compared among normal scalp (n=4), patchy alopecia areata scalp (n=8), and alopecia totalis/universalis scalp (n=8). RNA was extracted with the PAXgene miRNA kit for fixed scalp, the miRNeasy kit for PBMCs, and the RNeasy kit for mouse skin. TCRbeta CDR3 regions were amplified by immunoSEQ multiplex PCR using 35 Vbeta forward and 13 Jbeta reverse primers.

Study-wide conclusions, independent of this receptor: Resident alphabeta T cells in normal human skin are also sequenced, complicating scalp TCR repertoire analysis, unlike mouse skin dominated by gammadelta T cells. Compared with normal scalp, lesional scalp had higher clonality and more expanded CD8+ clones, particularly in alopecia totalis/universalis, a pattern that suggests antigenic drive. Shared TCR sequences between patients were less evident than in mice, which may be partly attributable to HLA diversity in the patient population.

The time point label here, explained by the study, means: baseline before oral tofacitinib. From alopecia areata patients, peripheral blood was collected along with lesional scalp punch biopsies. PBMCs were isolated by density centrifugation and stained for CD3, CD4 and CD8, after which CD4+ and CD8+ T cells were sorted on a FACSAria. The receptor was derived from a human donor with alopecia areata. The sequence links TRBV29-1 to TRBJ2-5; TRBD2 is a possible D gene, resting on 5 matching bases. The source was CD4+ T cells sorted from blood, collected at week 0. The DNA sequence is as follows: TGCAGCGTTGAAGTGCGGAGGGAGACCCAGTACTTC. Translated, this is CSVEVRRETQYF.